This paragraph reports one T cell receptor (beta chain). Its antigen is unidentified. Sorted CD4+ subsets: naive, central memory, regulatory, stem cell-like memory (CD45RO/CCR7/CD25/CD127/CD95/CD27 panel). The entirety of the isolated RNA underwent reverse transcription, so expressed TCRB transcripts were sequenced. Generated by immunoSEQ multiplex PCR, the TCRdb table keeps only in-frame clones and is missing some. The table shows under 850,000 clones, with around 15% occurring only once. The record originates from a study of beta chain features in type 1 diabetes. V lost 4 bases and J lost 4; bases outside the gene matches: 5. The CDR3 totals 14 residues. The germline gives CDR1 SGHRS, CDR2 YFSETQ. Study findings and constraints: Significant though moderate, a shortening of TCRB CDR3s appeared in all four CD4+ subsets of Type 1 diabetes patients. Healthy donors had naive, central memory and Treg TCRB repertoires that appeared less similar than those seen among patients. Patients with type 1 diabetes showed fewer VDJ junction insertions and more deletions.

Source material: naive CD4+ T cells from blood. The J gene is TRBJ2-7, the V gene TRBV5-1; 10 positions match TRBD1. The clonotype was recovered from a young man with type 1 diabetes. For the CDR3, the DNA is TGCGCCAGCAGCGCCGGGACAGGGGTGTACGAGCAGTACTTC. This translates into CASSAGTGVYEQYF.